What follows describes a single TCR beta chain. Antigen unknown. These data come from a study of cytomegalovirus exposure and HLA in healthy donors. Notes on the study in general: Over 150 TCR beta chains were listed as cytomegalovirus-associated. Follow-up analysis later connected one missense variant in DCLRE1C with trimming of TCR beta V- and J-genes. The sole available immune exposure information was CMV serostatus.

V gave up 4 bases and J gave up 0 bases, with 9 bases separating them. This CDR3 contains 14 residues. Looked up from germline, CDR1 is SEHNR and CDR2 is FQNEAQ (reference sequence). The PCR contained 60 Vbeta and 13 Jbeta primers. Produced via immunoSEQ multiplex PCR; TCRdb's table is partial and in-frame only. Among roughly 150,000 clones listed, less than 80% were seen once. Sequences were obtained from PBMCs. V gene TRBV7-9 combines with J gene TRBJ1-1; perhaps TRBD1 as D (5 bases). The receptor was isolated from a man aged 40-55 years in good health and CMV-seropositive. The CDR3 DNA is TGTGCCAGCAGCTACCAGGGCATGAACACTGAAGCTTTCTTT. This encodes CASSYQGMNTEAFF.